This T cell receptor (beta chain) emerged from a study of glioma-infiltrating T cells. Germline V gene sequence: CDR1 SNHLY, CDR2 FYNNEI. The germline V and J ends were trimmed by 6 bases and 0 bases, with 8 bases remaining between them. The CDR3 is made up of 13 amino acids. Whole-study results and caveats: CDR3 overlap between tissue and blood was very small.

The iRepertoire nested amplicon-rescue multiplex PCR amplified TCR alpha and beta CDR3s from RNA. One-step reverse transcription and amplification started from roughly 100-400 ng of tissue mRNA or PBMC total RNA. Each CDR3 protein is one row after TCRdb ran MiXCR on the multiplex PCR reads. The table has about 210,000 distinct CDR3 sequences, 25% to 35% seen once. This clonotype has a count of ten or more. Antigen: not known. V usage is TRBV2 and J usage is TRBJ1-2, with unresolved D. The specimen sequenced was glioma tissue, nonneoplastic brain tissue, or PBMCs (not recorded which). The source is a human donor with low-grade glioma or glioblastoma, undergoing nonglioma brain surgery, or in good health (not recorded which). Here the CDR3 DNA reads TGTGCCAGCAGGCCGTTGACTAACTATGGCTACACCTTC. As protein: CASRPLTNYGYTF.